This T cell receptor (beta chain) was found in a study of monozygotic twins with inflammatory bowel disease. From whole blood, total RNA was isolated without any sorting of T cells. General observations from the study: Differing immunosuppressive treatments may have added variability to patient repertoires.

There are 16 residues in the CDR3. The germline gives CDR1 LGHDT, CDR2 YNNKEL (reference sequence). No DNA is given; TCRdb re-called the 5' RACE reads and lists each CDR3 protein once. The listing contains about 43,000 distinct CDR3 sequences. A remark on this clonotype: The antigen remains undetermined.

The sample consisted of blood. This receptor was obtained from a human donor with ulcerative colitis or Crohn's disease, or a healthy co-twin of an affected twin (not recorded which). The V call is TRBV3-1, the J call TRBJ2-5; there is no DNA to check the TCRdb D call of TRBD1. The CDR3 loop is CASSLIGGEVQETQYF.